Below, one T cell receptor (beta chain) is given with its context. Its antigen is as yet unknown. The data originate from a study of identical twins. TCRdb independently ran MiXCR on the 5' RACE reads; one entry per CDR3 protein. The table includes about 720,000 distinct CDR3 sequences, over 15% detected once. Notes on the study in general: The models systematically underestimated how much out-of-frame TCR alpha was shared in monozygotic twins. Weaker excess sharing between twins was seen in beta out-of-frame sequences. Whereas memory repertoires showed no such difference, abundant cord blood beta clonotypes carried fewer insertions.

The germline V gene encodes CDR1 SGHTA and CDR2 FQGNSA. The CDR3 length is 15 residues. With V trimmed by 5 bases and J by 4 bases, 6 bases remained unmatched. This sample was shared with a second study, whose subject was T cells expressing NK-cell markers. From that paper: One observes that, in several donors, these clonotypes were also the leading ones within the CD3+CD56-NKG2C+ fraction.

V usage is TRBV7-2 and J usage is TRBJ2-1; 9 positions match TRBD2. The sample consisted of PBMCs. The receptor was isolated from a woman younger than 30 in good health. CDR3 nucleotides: TGTGCCAGCAGCATTAGCGGGAGTAATTACAATGAGCAGTTCTTC. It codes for CASSISGSNYNEQFF.